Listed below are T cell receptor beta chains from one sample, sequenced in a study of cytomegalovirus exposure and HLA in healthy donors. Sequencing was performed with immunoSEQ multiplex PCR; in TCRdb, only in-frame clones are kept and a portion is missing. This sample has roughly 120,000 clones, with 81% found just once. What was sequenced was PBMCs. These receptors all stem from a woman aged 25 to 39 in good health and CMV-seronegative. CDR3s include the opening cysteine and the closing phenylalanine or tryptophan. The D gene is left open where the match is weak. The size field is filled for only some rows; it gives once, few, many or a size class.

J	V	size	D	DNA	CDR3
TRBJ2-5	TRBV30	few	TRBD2	TGTGCCTGGAGTGTTGTACTAGCGGGAGAAGAGACCCAGTACTTC	CAWSVVLAGEETQYF
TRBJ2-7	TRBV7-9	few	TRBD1	TGTGCCAGCAGCCCCGGACAGGTCCAAACCCTCTACGAGCAGTACTTC	CASSPGQVQTLYEQYF
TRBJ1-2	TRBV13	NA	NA	TGTGCCAGTATAGCAACGACCTCTAACTATGGCTACACCTTC	CASIATTSNYGYTF
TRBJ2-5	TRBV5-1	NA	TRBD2	TGCGCCAGCAGCTTGGGGTTCGGGGGGGAGTACTTC	CASSLGFGGEYF
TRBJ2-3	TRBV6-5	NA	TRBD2	TGTGCCAGCAGTTATAGGGGATTAGCGGGAACGAATACGCAGTATTTT	CASSYRGLAGTNTQYF
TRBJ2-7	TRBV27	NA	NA	TGTGCCAGCAGTCCCCCGGGGACACCCGAGCAGTACTTC	CASSPPGTPEQYF
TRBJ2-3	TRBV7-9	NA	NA	TGTGCCTCCCGTTGGAGGTGGGCAGATACGCAGTATTTT	CASRWRWADTQYF
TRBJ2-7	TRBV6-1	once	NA	TGTGCCAGCAGTGAAAGGGGGACCTACGAGCAGTACTTC	CASSERGTYEQYF
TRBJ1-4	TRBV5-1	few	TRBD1	TGCGCCAGCAGCCCCCGCAGGGGACAGGGAGAAAAACTGTTTTTT	CASSPRRGQGEKLFF
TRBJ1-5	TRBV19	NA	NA	TGTGCCAGTAGTATCTGGCCAGGCCAGCCCCAGCATTTT	CASSIWPGQPQHF
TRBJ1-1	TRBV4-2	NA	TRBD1	TGTGCCAGCAGCGGGCGCCGGGACAGGGCAGGAGTTGACACTGAAGCTTTCTTT	CASSGRRDRAGVDTEAFF
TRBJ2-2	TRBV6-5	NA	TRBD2	TGTGCCAGCACTGGTGGACTAGAAGCCGCCGGGGAGCTGTTTTTT	CASTGGLEAAGELFF
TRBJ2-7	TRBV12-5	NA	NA	TGTGCTAGTGGATCGACAGGATACGAGCAGTACTTC	CASGSTGYEQYF
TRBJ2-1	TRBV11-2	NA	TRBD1	TGTGCCAGCAGCAATCAGGGGGAAGGGAATGAGCAGTTCTTC	CASSNQGEGNEQFF
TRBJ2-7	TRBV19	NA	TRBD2	TGTGCCAGTAGAATAGCGGGGAACCTCTACGAGCAGTACTTC	CASRIAGNLYEQYF
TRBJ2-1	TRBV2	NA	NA	TGTGCCAGCAGTGAAGCGCTTACAGCTTACTACAATGAGCAGTTCTTC	CASSEALTAYYNEQFF
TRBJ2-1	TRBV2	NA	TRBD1	TGTGCCAGCAGTACGGTGTCAGGGGGTTACAATGAGCAGTTCTTC	CASSTVSGGYNEQFF
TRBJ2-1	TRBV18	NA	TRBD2	TGTGCCAGCTCACCACCGGAACTAGCGGGAGCGGGTGAGCAGTTCTTC	CASSPPELAGAGEQFF
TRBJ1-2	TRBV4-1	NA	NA	TGCGCCAGCAGCCAAGATCGCGAAGTTGGCTACACCTTC	CASSQDREVGYTF
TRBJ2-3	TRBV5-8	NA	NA	TGTGCCAGCATCGGGCGGGCCAGCACAGATACGCAGTATTTT	CASIGRASTDTQYF
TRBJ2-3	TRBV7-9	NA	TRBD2	TGTTCCAGCAGCTGGACTAGCGGCGGTCAGGGAGATACGCAGTATTTT	CSSSWTSGGQGDTQYF
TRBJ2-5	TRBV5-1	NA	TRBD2	TGCGCCAGCAGCTTGGCAAGATCGGGAGGGCCGAGTAGAGAGACCCAGTACTTC	CASSLARSGGPSRETQYF
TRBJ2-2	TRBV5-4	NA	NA	TGTGCCAGCAGCCGATGGGCGAAACGGAACACCGGGGAGCTGTTTTTT	CASSRWAKRNTGELFF
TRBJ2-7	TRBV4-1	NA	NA	TGCGCCAGCAGCCAAGACGGGACACTCTACGAGCAGTACTTC	CASSQDGTLYEQYF
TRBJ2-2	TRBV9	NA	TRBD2	TGTGCCAGCAGCGCCCGACAGCTAGCGGGAGATACCGGGGAGCTGTTTTTT	CASSARQLAGDTGELFF
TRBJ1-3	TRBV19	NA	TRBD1	TGTGCCAGTAGGAGCCAGGGACAGCGAGGGACCATATATTTT	CASRSQGQRGTIYF
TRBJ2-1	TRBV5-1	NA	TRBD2	TGCGCCAGCAGCCCGGAACGTCGCGGACTAGCGGGAGAGGAGGGGCCGTTCTTC	CASSPERRGLAGEEGPFF
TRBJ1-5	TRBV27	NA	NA	TGTGCCAGCAGTTTAAGCAATAGCAATCAGCCCCAGCATTTT	CASSLSNSNQPQHF
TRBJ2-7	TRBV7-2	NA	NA	TGTGCCAGCAGCCGGGTGAGCTACGAGCAGTACTTC	CASSRVSYEQYF
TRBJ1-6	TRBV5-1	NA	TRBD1	TGCGCCAGCAGCGTAGGACAGGACTTTGCTTCACCCCTCCACTTT	CASSVGQDFASPLHF
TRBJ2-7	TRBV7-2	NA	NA	TGTGCCAGCAGCCCCCCGTCGGGTGGGGAGCAGTACTTC	CASSPPSGGEQYF
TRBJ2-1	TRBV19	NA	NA	TGTGCCAGTAGTATCCAGGGGGGAGTCAATGAGCAGTTCTTC	CASSIQGGVNEQFF
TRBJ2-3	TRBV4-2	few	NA	TGTGCCAGCAGCCCGCCGGGCACAGATACGCAGTATTTT	CASSPPGTDTQYF
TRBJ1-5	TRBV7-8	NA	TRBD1	TGTGCCAGCGAGGCTACAGGGGGCGGCAATCAGCCCCAGCATTTT	CASEATGGGNQPQHF
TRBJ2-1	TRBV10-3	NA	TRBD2	TGTGCCATCAGTGGTTCTAGCGGGAACAATGAGCAGTTCTTC	CAISGSSGNNEQFF
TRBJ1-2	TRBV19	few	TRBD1	TGTGCCAGTAGTCCTGATAGGGGACAGAGCTATGGCTACACCTTC	CASSPDRGQSYGYTF
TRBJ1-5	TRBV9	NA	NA	TGTGCCAGCAGCGCCCGGGACACCAGTCAGCCCCAGCATTTT	CASSARDTSQPQHF
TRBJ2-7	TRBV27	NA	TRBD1	TGTGCCAGTTCCTATCAGGGGGTCTACGAGCAGTACTTC	CASSYQGVYEQYF
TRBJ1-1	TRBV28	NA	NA	TGTGCCAGCCCCTCCGGGACTGAAGCTTTCTTT	CASPSGTEAFF
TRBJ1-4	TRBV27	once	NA	TGTGCCAGCAGGGGGGGTCGAGCCGGGATGCCAAATGAAAAACTGTTTTTT	CASRGGRAGMPNEKLFF